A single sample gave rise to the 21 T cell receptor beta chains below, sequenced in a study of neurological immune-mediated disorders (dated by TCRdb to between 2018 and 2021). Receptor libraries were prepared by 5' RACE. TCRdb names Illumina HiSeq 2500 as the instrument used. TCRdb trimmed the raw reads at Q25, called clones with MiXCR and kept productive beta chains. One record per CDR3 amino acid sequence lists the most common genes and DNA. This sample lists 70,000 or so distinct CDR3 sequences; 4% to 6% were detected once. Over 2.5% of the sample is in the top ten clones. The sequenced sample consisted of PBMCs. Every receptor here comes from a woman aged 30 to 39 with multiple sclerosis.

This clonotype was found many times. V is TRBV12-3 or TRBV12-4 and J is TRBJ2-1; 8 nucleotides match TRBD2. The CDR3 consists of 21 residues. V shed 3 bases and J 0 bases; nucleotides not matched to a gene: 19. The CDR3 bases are TGTGCCAGCAGTTTCTATCCGCGGTTTGATAGCGGGGAAAGCTCCTACAATGAGCAGTTCTTC. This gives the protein CASSFYPRFDSGESSYNEQFF.

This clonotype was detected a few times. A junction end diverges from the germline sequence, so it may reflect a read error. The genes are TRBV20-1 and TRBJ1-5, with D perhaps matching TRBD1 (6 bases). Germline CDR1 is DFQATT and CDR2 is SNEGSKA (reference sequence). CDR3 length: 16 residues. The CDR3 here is CSARDTGQYSNQPQNF. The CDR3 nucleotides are TGCAGTGCTAGAGACACCGGACAGTATAGCAATCAGCCCCAGAATTTT.

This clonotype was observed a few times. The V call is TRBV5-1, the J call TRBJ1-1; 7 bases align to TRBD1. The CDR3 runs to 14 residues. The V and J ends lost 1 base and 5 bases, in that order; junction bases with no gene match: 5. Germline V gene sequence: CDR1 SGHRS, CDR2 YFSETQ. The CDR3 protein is CASSLNRGLTEAFF. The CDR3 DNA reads TGCGCCAGCAGCTTGAACAGGGGTTTAACTGAAGCTTTCTTT.

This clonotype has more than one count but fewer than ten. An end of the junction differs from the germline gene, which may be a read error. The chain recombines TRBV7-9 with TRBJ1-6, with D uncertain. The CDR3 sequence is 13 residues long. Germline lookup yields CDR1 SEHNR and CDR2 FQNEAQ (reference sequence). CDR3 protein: CASGQDNNSPLNF. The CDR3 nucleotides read TGTGCCAGCGGTCAGGATAATAATTCACCCCTCAACTTT.

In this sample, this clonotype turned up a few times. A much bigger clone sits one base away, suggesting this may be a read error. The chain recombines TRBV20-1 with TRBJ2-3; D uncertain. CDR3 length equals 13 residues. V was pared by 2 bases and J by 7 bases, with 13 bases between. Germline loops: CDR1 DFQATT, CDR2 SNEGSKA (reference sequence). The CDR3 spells CSARPTSVNTQYF. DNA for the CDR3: TGCAGTGCTAGACCCACATCGGTGAATACGCAGTATTTT.

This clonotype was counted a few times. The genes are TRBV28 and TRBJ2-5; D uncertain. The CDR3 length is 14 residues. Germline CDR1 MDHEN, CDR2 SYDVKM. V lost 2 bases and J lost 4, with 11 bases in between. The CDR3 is CASSLNGVGETQYF. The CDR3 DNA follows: TGTGCCAGCAGTTTAAATGGGGTGGGAGAGACCCAGTACTTC. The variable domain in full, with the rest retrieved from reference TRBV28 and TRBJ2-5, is DVKVTQSSRYLVKRTGEKVFLECVQDMDHENMFWYRQDPGLGLRLIYFSYDVKMKEKGDIPEGYSVSREKKERFSLILESASTNQTSMYLCASSLNGVGETQYFGPGTRLLVL.

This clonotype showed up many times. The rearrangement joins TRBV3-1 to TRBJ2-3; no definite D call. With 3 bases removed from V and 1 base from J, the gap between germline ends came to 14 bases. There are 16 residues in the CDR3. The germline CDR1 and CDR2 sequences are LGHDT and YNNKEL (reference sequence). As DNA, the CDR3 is TGTGCCAGCAGCCACCAAGGGATGCTTGGCACAGATACGCAGTATTTT. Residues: CASSHQGMLGTDTQYF.

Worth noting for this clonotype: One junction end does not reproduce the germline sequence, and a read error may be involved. The chain's CDR3 is CASSPASRGGSQPQNF. The CDR3 nucleotides are TGTGCCAGCAGCCCCGCGAGCAGGGGAGGCAGTCAGCCCCAGAATTTT. This chain connects TRBV7-8 to TRBJ1-5; D may be TRBD1 (6 bases). This CDR3 has 16 residues. Germline values: CDR1 SGHVS, CDR2 FQNEAQ.

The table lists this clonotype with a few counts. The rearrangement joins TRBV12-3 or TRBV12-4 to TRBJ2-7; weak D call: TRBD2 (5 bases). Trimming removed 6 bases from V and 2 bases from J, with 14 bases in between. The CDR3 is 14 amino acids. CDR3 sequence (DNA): TGTGCCAGCAGGGCTAGGGCGGGCACCTACGAGCAGTACTTC. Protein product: CASRARAGTYEQYF.

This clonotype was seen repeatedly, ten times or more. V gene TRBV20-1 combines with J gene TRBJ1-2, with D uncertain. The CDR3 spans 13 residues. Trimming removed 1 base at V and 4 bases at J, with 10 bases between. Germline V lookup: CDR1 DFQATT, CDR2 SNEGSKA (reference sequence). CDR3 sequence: CSARVPTIYGYTF. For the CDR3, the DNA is TGCAGTGCTAGAGTCCCAACAATCTATGGCTACACCTTC.

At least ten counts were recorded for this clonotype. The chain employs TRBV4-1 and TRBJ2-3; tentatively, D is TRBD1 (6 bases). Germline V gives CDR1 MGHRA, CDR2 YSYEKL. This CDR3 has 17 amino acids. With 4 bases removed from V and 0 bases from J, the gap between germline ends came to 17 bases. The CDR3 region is CASSPPSHRASTDTQYF. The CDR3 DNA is TGCGCCAGCAGCCCCCCGAGCCACAGGGCAAGCACAGATACGCAGTATTTT.

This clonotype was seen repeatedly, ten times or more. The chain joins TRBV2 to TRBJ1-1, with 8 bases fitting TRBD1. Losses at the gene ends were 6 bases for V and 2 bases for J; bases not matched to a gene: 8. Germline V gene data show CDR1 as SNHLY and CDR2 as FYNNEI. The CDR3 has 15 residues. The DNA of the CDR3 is TGTGCCAGCAGCGAGGGGACAGGACGAAACACTGAAGCTTTCTTT. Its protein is CASSEGTGRNTEAFF.

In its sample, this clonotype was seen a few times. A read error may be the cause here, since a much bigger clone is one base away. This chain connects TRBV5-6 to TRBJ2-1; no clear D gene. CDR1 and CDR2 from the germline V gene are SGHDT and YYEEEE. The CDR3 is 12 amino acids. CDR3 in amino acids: CASSLISLDRIF. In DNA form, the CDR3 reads TGTGCCAGCAGCTTGATATCGCTGGACCGTATCTTC.

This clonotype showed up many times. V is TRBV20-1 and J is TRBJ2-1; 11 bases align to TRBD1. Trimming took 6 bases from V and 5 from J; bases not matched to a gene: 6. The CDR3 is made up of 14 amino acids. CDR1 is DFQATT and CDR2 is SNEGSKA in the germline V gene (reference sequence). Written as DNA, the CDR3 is TGCAGTGCCTCCGGGACAGGGGGGAACAATGAGCAGTTCTTC. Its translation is CSASGTGGNNEQFF.

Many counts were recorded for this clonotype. The CDR3 protein is CSVAPGLDPNEKLFF. For the CDR3, the DNA is TGCAGCGTAGCCCCGGGACTCGACCCTAATGAAAAACTGTTTTTT. This chain joins TRBV29-1 and TRBJ1-4; a weak D match, TRBD1 (5 bases). V shed 6 bases and J shed 3 bases, with 17 bases lying between them. Germline lookup yields CDR1 SQVTM and CDR2 ANQGSEA. There are 15 residues in the CDR3.

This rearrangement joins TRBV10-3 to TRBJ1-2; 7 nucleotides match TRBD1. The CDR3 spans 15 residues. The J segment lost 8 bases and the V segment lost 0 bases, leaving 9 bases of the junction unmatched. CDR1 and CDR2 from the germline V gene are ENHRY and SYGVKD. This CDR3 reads CAISESTQDRDGYTF. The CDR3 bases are TGTGCCATCAGTGAGTCGACACAAGACAGGGACGGCTACACCTTC.

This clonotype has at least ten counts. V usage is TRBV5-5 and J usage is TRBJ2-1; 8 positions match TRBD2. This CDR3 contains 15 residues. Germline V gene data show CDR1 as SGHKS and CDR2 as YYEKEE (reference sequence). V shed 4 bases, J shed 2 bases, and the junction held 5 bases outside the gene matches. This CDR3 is CASSDGGETYNEQFF. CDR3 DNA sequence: TGTGCCAGCAGCGACGGGGGGGAGACCTACAATGAGCAGTTCTTC.

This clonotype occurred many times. CDR3 protein: CASGTGVYNEQFF. The CDR3 DNA follows: TGTGCCTCCGGGACAGGGGTGTACAATGAGCAGTTCTTC. This sequence joins TRBV7-2 and TRBJ2-1; TRBD1 aligns across 10 bases. This CDR3 comprises 13 residues. V gave up 11 bases and J gave up 4 bases; unmatched junction bases: 5. CDR1 SGHTA and CDR2 FQGNSA come from the germline V gene.

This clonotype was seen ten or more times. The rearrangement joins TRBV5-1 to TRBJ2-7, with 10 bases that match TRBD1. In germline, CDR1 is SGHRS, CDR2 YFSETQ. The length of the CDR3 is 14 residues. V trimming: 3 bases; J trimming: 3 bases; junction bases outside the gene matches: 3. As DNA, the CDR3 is TGCGCCAGCAGCTCGGGACAGGGGAGCTACGAGCAGTACTTC. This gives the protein CASSSGQGSYEQYF.

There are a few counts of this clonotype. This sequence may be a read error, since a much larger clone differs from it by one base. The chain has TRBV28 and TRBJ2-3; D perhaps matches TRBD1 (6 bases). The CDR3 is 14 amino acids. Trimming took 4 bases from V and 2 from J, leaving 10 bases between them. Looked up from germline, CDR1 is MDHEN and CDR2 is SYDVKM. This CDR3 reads CASSSGTNTDTQYF. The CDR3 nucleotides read TGTGCCAGCAGTTCCGGGACAAACACAGATACGCAGTATTTT.

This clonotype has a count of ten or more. Written as DNA, the CDR3 is TGCAGTGCCTTCGGCGGACAGGGTTACGAGCAGTACTTC. Translating it yields CSAFGGQGYEQYF. The chain carries TRBV20-1 and TRBJ2-7, with 8 bases lining up with TRBD1. Germline V gene sequence: CDR1 DFQATT, CDR2 SNEGSKA (reference sequence). The CDR3 has 13 amino acids. V dropped 6 bases and J dropped 4; count of bases not matched to a gene: 8.